This section outlines one T cell receptor (gamma chain) sequence together with its context. This clone is a singleton in its sample. Which antigen it targets is not known. A far larger clone is one base from this, pointing to a likely read error. The sample comes from a study of fetal and pediatric gammadelta thymocytes (dated by TCRdb to the early 2020s). Study-wide context: The bulk gammadelta thymocyte repertoires combined previously published and newly generated, unpublished data and were used to strengthen a single-cell study of gammadelta thymocyte development. A total of some 10 subjects, comprising 3 fetal thymus donors and 7 pediatric thymus donors, were covered by the bulk gammadelta thymocyte repertoire set. Bulk TCR repertoire data were added to increase subject numbers and strengthen the CDR3 publicity analysis. Bulk gammadelta thymocyte repertoires combined previously published data (refs 27,28) with unpublished data. Paper-wide results and their limitations: Compared with post-natal repertoires, fetal gammadelta thymocyte repertoires had previously been reported to be enriched for TRDV2, TRGV8 and TRGV9 usage, low N additions and public CDR3s.

For staining, thymocytes received Zombie NIR viability dye along with antibodies against CD3 (UCHT1), TCRgammadelta (11F2), TCRVgamma9 (IMMU360) and TCRVdelta2 (IMMU389). From human fetal and pediatric thymuses, sorted Vgamma9Vdelta2 and nonVgamma9Vdelta2 gammadelta thymocytes were used to generate bulk TRD and TRG CDR3 repertoires separately. Children undergoing cardiac surgery in Belgium were the source of the pediatric thymus tissue. Pediatric thymus donors in the study were aged between roughly 1 and 12 years. Thymic cell suspensions from fetal and post-natal thymuses were prepared as previously described. NonVgamma9Vdelta2 thymocytes were sorted as CD3+ gammadeltaTCR+ cells that did not have the Vgamma9+Vdelta2+ phenotype. Cells were sorted on a FACS Aria III cell sorter (BD Biosciences). Compared with germline, V lacks 0 bases and J lacks 5 bases; bases without a gene match: 24. Via the germline V gene, CDR1 is EGSNGY and CDR2 YDSYNSKV. Its CDR3 holds 21 amino acids, cysteine through phenylalanine. The DNA shown is the 63-base CDR3, in frame from base 1.

Sequencing was carried out with an Illumina MiSeq. As for the authors' bioinformatics: For the publicity analysis, the Vgamma9Vdelta2 and nonVgamma9Vdelta2 bulk CDR3 files from each subject were merged to form one combined repertoire per subject. CDR3 publicity was scored from 0 to 19 by checking each amino acid sequence across 9 single-cell datasets and 10 bulk repertoires, using base R and dplyr. After TCRdb called clones again from the public reads with CATT, rows with identical DNA were merged. TCRdb assigned the V and J calls; the authors' analysis was not used. Across this sample there are 390 or so gamma-chain clones, with about 4% seen only once. 12% of the sample comes from the top ten.

The chain joins TRGV2 to TRGJP2. The receptor comes from a child who underwent cardiac surgery and was recorded as healthy. The sample comprised non-Vgamma9Vdelta2 gamma-delta T cells from the thymus. The cell subset or site label for this specimen denotes: CD3+gammadeltaTCR+ thymocytes not co-expressing Vgamma9 and Vdelta2. The CDR3 protein: CATWDGLRPAWAQRSDWIKTF. The nucleotide sequence reads TGTGCCACCTGGGACGGGCTCCGGCCCGCGTGGGCACAGAGAAGTGATTGGATCAAGACGTTT.